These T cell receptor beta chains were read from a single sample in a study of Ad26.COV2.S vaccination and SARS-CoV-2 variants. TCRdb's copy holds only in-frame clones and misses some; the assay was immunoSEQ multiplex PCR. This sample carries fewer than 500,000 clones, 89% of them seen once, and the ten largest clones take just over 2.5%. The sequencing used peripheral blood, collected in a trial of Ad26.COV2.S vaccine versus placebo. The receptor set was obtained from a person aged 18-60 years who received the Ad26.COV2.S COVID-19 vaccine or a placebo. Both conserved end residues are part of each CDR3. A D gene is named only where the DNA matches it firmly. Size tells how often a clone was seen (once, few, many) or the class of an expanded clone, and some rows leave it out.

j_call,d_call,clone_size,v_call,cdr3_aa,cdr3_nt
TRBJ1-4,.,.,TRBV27,CASSSRGSVTNEKLFF,TGTGCCAGCAGTTCCAGGGGATCCGTAACTAATGAAAAACTGTTTTTT
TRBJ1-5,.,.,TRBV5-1,CASSLEGVTNQPQHF,TGCGCCAGCAGCTTGGAGGGGGTTACCAATCAGCCCCAGCATTTT
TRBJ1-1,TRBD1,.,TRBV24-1,CATRSTGAFGTEAFF,TGTGCCACCAGGAGTACAGGGGCTTTCGGGACTGAAGCTTTCTTT
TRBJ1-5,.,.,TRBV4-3,CASSYIRDHSNQPQHF,TGCGCCAGCAGTTACATCCGCGACCATAGCAATCAGCCCCAGCATTTT
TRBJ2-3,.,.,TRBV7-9,CASSPTDNTQYF,TGTGCCAGCAGCCCTACAGATAATACGCAGTATTTT
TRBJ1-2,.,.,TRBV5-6,CASSLGQRDLLYYGYTF,TGTGCCAGCAGCTTGGGACAGCGAGACCTCCTTTACTATGGCTACACCTTC
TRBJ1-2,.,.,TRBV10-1,CASRPTGNYGYTF,TGCGCCAGCAGACCAACAGGAAACTATGGCTACACCTTC
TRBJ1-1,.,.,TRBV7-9,CASSPRQIIAFF,TGTGCCAGCAGCCCGCGACAGATTATAGCTTTCTTT
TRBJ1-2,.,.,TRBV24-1,CATSDATGNYGYTF,TGTGCCACCAGTGATGCGACGGGGAACTATGGCTACACCTTC
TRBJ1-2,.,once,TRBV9,CASSLRGDPTGGYTF,TGTGCCAGCAGCCTCCGAGGGGACCCCACCGGGGGCTACACCTTC
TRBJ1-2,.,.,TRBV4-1,CASSQDPSNYGYTF,TGCGCCAGCAGCCAAGACCCGAGCAACTATGGCTACACCTTC
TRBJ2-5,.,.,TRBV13,CASSSRGALAAQETQYF,TGTGCCAGCAGCTCTCGAGGCGCCTTAGCGGCCCAAGAGACCCAGTACTTC
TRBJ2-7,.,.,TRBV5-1,CASTPGTSLREQYF,TGCGCCAGCACACCTGGGACTTCCTTACGTGAGCAGTACTTC
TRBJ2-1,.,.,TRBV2,CASSGPGLLAQFF,TGTGCCAGCAGTGGACCGGGACTCTTGGCGCAGTTCTTC
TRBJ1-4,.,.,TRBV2,CASRVAGDNEKLFF,TGTGCCAGCAGGGTCGCGGGGGATAATGAAAAACTGTTTTTT
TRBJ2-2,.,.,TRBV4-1,CASSPRFANTGELFF,TGCGCCAGCAGCCCGAGGTTTGCGAACACCGGGGAGCTGTTTTTT
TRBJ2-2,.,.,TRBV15,CATSSPTQYTGELFF,TGTGCCACCAGCAGTCCCACCCAATACACCGGGGAGCTGTTTTTT
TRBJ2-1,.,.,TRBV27,CASKYTLATLHNEQFF,TGTGCCAGCAAATATACGCTAGCGACGCTTCACAATGAGCAGTTCTTC
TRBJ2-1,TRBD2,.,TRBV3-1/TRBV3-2,CASSRLGLPYNEQFF,TGTGCCAGCAGCCGCTTGGGACTACCCTACAATGAGCAGTTCTTC
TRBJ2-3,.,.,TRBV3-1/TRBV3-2,CASRSERGTDTQYF,TGTGCCAGCAGGTCGGAGCGGGGCACAGATACGCAGTATTTT
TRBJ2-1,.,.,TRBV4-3,CASSQERDFLGPYNEQFF,TGCGCCAGCAGCCAAGAGAGGGACTTTCTCGGGCCTTACAATGAGCAGTTCTTC
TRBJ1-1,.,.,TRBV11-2,CASSFQGNTEAFF,TGTGCCAGCAGCTTTCAGGGGAACACTGAAGCTTTCTTT
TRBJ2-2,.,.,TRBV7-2,CASSSRQSRGTGELFF,TGTGCCAGCAGCTCCAGACAGTCTCGTGGCACCGGGGAGCTGTTTTTT
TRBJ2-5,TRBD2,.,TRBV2,CASSVRGESTQYF,TGTGCCAGCAGTGTTCGGGGGGAATCGACCCAGTACTTC
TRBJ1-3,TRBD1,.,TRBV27,CASSPRGQGAGNTIYF,TGTGCCAGCAGTCCACGGGGACAGGGAGCTGGAAACACCATATATTTT
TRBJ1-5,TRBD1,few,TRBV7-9,CASSPDRGDQPQHF,TGTGCCAGCAGCCCCGACAGGGGAGACCAGCCCCAGCATTTT
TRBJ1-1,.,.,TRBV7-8,CASSLGGHSTEAFF,TGTGCCAGCAGCTTAGGAGGGCATTCCACTGAAGCTTTCTTT
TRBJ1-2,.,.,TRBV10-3,CAISDLRDIRGYTF,TGTGCCATCAGTGATTTAAGGGATATAAGGGGCTACACCTTC
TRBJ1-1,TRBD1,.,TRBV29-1,CSVQGGQGVWDTEAFF,TGCAGCGTCCAGGGGGGACAGGGAGTATGGGACACTGAAGCTTTCTTT
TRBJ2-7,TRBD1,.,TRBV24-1,CATGQGSSEQYF,TGTGCCACGGGACAGGGGTCGAGCGAGCAGTACTTC
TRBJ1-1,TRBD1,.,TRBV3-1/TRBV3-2,CASSQADRAEAFF,TGTGCCAGCAGCCAAGCCGACAGGGCTGAAGCTTTCTTT
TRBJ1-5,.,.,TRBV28,CARTEGGGSNQPQHF,TGTGCCCGCACCGAGGGGGGGGGTAGCAATCAGCCCCAGCATTTT
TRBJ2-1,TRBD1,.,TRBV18,CASSPPGQPRNEQFF,TGTGCCAGCTCACCTCCGGGACAGCCTAGAAATGAGCAGTTCTTC
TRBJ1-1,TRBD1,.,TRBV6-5,CASSQRQGTEAFF,TGTGCCAGCAGTCAAAGACAGGGAACTGAAGCTTTCTTT
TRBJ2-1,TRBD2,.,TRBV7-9,CASSPSGRMPYNEQFF,TGTGCCAGCAGCCCTAGCGGGAGAATGCCCTACAATGAGCAGTTCTTC
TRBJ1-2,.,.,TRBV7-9,CASSLANNYGYTF,TGTGCCAGCAGCTTAGCGAACAACTATGGCTACACCTTC
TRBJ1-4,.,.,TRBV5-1,CASSPHPPDEKLFF,TGCGCCAGCAGCCCACACCCGCCGGATGAAAAACTGTTTTTT
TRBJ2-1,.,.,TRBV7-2,CASSFRSGLSSYNEQFF,TGTGCCAGCAGCTTTCGATCTGGACTCAGCTCCTACAATGAGCAGTTCTTC
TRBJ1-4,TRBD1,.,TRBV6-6,CASRGTGTTNEKLFF,TGTGCCAGCAGAGGGACAGGGACAACTAATGAAAAACTGTTTTTT
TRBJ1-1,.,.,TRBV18,CASSPFWGRNTEAFF,TGTGCCAGCTCACCATTTTGGGGTAGGAACACTGAAGCTTTCTTT
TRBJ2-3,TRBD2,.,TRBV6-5,CASRFRLAGEDTQYF,TGTGCCAGCAGATTCCGGCTAGCGGGAGAAGATACGCAGTATTTT
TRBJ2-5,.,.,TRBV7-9,CASSTNQETQYF,TGTGCCAGCAGCACGAACCAAGAGACCCAGTACTTC
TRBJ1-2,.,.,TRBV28,CASCLGGGRGYTF,TGTGCCAGCTGCCTTGGGGGCGGGAGGGGCTACACCTTC
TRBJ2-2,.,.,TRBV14,CASSQRTLPLFANTGELFF,TGTGCCAGCAGCCAAAGGACTCTACCTTTATTCGCGAACACCGGGGAGCTGTTTTTT